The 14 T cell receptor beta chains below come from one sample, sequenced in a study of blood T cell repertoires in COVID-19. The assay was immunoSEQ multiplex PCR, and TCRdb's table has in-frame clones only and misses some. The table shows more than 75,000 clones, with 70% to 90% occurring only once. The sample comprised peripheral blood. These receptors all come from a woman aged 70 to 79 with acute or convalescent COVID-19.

Written as DNA, the CDR3 is TGTGCCAGCTCACCAGCGGGAGGTCAAACCTACAATGAGCAGTTCTTC. As protein: CASSPAGGQTYNEQFF. V gene TRBV18 combines with J gene TRBJ2-1; 8 positions agree with TRBD2. CDR3 length equals 16 residues. J gave up 2 bases and V 2 bases, and 5 bases lay outside the gene matches. The V gene's germline CDR1 is KGHSH and CDR2 LQKENI.

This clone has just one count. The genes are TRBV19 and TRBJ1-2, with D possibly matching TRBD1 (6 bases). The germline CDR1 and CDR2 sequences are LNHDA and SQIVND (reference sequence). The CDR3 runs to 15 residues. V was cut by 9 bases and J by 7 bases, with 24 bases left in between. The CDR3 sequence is CASQTGQTPIFGYTF. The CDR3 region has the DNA TGTGCCAGCCAGACCGGACAGACACCTATTTTTGGCTACACCTTC.

The CDR3 DNA follows: TGTGCCACCAGACCCTCACAGGGTCGCACTGAAGCTTTCTTT. It encodes CATRPSQGRTEAFF. V gene TRBV19 combines with J gene TRBJ1-1; the D gene is possibly TRBD1 (6 bases). Between the trimmed V and J ends, which lost 10 bases and 4 bases, there was a span of 19 bases. The CDR3 contains 14 residues. CDR1 is LNHDA, CDR2 SQIVND, per germline (reference sequence).

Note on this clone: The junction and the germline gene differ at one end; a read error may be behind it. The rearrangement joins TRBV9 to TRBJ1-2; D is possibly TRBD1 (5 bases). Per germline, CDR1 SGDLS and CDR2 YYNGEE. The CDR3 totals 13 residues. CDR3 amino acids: CAGSVASTVGYTF. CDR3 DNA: TGTGCCGGCAGCGTAGCTTCGACAGTTGGCTACACCTTC.

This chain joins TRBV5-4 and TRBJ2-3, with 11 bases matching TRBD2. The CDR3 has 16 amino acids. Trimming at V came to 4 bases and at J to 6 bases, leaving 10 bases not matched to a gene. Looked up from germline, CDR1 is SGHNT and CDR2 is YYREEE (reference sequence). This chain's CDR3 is CASSPYRGLAADTQYF. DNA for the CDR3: TGTGCCAGCAGCCCCTATAGGGGACTAGCGGCTGATACGCAGTATTTT.

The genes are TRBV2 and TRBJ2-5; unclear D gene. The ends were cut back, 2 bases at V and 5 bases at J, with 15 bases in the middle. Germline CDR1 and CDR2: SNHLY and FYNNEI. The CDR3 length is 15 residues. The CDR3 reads CASSESFQRRETQYF. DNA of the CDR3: TGTGCCAGCAGTGAAAGCTTCCAGCGACGGGAGACCCAGTACTTC.

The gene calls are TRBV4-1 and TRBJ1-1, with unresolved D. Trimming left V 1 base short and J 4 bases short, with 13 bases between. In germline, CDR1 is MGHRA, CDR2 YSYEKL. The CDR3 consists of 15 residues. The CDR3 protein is CASSQVSSIGTEAFF. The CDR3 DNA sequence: TGCGCCAGCAGCCAAGTTTCTTCGATCGGCACTGAAGCTTTCTTT.

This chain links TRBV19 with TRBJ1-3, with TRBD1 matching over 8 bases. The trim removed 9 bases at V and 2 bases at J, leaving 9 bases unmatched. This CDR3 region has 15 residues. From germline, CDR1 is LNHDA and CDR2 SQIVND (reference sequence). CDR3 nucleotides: TGTGCCAGCCGGCCGGGACAGGCCCCTGGAAACACCATATATTTT. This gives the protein CASRPGQAPGNTIYF.

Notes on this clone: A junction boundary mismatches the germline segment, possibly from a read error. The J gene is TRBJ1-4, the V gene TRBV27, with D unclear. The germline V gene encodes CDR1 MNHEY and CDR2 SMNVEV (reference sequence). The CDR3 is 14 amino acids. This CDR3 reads CASSLYSTNEKLFF. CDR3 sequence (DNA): TGTGCCAGCAGCTTATACTCAACTAATGAAAAACTGTTTTTT.

CDR3 bases: TGTGCCAGCAGCTCCCTGGGCAGGTGGAATGAGCAGTTCTTC. This encodes CASSSLGRWNEQFF. V usage is TRBV5-6 and J usage is TRBJ2-1; D ambiguous. Trimming removed 3 bases at V and 7 bases at J, with 14 bases between. Germline CDR1 and CDR2: SGHDT and YYEEEE. CDR3 length: 14 residues.

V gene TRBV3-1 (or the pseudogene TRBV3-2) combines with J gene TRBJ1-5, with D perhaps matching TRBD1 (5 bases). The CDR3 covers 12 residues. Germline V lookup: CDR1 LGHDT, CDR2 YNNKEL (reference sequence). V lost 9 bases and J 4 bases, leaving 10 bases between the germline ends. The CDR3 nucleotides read TGTGCCAGTCGAACAGGAAATCAGCCCCAGCATTTT. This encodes CASRTGNQPQHF.

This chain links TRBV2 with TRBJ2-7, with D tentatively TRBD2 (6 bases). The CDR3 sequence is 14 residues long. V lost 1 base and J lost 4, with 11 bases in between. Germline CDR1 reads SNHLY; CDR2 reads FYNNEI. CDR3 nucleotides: TGTGCCAGCAGTGAAGGGTTAGGGACTTACGAGCAGTACGTC. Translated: CASSEGLGTYEQYV.

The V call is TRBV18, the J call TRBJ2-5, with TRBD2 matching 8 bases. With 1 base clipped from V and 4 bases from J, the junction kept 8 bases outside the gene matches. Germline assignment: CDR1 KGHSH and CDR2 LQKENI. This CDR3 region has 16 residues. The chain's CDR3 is CASSPRFGRAGETQYF. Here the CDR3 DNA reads TGTGCCAGCTCACCACGGTTCGGGAGGGCGGGAGAGACCCAGTACTTC.

This CDR3 is CASSLQGDGTEAFF. For the CDR3, the DNA is TGTGCCAGTAGTCTACAGGGTGATGGCACTGAAGCTTTCTTT. This rearrangement joins TRBV19 to TRBJ1-1, with D perhaps matching TRBD1 (6 bases). Germline V gene lookup returns CDR1 LNHDA and CDR2 SQIVND (reference sequence). V shed 5 bases and J shed 4 bases, with 14 bases lying between them. This CDR3 region has 14 residues.